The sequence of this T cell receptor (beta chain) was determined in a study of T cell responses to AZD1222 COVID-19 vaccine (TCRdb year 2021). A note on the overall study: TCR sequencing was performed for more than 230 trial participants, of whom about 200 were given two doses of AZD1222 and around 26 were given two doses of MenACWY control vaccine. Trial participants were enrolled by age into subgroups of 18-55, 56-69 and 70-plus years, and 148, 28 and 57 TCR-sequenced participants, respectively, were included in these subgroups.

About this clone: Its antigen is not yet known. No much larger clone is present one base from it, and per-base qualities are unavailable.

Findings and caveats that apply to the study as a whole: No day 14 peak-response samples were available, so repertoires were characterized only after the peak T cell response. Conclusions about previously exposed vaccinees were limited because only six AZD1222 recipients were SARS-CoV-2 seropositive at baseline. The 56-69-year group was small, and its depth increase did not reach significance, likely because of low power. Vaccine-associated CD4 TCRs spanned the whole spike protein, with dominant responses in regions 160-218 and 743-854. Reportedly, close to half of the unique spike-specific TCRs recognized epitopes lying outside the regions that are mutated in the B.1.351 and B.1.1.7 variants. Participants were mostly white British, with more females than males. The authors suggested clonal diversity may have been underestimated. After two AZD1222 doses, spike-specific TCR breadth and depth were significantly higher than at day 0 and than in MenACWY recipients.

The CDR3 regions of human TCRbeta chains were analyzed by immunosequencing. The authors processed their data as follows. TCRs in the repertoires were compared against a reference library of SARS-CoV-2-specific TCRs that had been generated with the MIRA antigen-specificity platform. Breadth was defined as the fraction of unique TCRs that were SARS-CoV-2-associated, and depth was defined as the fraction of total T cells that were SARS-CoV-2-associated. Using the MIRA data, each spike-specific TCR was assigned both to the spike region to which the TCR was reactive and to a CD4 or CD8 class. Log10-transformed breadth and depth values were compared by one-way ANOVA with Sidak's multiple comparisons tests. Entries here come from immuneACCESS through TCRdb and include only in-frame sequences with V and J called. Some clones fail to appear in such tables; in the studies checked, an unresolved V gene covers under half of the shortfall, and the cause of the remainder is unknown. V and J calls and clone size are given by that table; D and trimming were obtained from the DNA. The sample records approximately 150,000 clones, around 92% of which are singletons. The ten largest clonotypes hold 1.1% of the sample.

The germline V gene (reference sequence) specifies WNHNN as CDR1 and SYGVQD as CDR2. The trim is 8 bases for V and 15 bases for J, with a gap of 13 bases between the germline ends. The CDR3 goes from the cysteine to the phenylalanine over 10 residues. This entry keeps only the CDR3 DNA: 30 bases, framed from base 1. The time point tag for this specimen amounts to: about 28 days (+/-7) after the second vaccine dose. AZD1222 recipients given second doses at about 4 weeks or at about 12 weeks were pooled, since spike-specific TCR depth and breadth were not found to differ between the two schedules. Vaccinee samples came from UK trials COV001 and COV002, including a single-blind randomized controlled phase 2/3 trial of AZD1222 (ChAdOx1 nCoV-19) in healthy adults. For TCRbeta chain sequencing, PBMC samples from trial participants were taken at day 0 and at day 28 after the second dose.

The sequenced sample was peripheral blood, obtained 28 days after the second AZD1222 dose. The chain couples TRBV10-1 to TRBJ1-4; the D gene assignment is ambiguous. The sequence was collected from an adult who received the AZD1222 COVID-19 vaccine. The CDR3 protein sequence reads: CASQRSRVFF. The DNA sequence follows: TGCGCCAGCCAAAGGAGTAGGGTGTTTTTT.